The sequence of this TCR beta chain was determined in a study of metastatic and nonmetastatic thyroid tumors. For the study at large: Repertoires from blood and tumor or nodule tissue of malignant and benign thyroid patients were compared.

Study-wide results and limits: Compared with benign nodules, malignant thyroid tumors were reported to have significantly higher TCR beta diversity in both blood and tumor.

Per the study methods: Between-group CDR3 differences, defined by clinicopathological status, yielded a distant-metastasis classifier for papillary thyroid cancer. From the PCR reads, TCRdb re-called clones with MiXCR. The V and J calls come from TCRdb's annotation, not from the publication. The sample carries roughly 24,000 clones, roughly 21% recorded once. All patients were untreated before thyroid surgery. CDR1 SGHVS and CDR2 FNYEAQ come from the germline V gene. The CDR3 is 16 amino acids. With 5 bases removed from V and 0 bases from J, the gap between germline ends came to 13 bases. This clone was seen at least ten times. As yet, its antigen is unknown.

This chain joins TRBV7-6 and TRBJ2-2; D perhaps matches TRBD1 (6 bases). Sequencing was performed on blood. This TCR was recovered from a male donor with papillary thyroid cancer or a benign thyroid nodule (not recorded which). Some clones in this sample may be carry-over from other donors' samples. This CDR3 is CASSPQGNANTGELFF. DNA for the CDR3: TGTGCCAGCAGCCCGCAGGGGAACGCGAACACCGGGGAGCTGTTTTTT. The full variable domain, its missing parts supplied by reference TRBV7-6 and TRBJ2-2, is GAGVSQSPRYKVTKRGQDVALRCDPISGHVSLYWYRQALGQGPEFLTYFNYEAQQDKSGLPNDRFSAERPEGSISTLTIQRTEQRDSAMYRCASSPQGNANTGELFFGEGSRLTVL.